This T cell receptor beta chain appears in the sequencing data of a study of OX40 agonist ivuxolimab in advanced cancers. Study results and limitations: Some patients who did not respond also had low normalized T-cell clonal expansion. Clonal expansion was among the lowest in partial responders at 0.1-3.0 mg/kg, especially CD8+.

A single count supports this clone. Its antigen remains unknown. Method: immunoSEQ multiplex PCR; TCRdb's copy keeps in-frame clones and lacks some. The sample carries about 70,000 clones, more than 85% recorded once. Exclusion applied to patients with autoimmune disease history or systemic immunosuppression. The study sampled blood at baseline, cycle 4 day 1, and cycle 7 day 1. The CDR3 consists of 15 residues. CDR1 is SGHRS and CDR2 is YFSETQ in the germline V gene. V dropped 3 bases and J dropped 8 bases, with 17 bases sitting between them. Sequenced material: CD4+ or CD8+ T cells sorted from blood, taken in a trial of the OX40 agonist ivuxolimab. This sequence joins TRBV5-1 and TRBJ2-2; unclear D gene. This sequence originates from an adult with an advanced solid tumor such as melanoma, head and neck, liver or kidney cancer. In DNA, the CDR3 is TGCGCCAGCAGCTCGTCTCAGAAACGACCGGGGGAGCTGTTTTTT. Its translation is CASSSSQKRPGELFF. Based on the CDR3 plus reference TRBV5-1 and TRBJ2-2, the full variable domain is KAGVTQTPRYLIKTRGQQVTLSCSPISGHRSVSWYQQTPGQGLQFLFEYFSETQRNKGNFPGRFSGRQFSNSRSEMNVSTLELGDSALYLCASSSSQKRPGELFFGEGSRLTVL.